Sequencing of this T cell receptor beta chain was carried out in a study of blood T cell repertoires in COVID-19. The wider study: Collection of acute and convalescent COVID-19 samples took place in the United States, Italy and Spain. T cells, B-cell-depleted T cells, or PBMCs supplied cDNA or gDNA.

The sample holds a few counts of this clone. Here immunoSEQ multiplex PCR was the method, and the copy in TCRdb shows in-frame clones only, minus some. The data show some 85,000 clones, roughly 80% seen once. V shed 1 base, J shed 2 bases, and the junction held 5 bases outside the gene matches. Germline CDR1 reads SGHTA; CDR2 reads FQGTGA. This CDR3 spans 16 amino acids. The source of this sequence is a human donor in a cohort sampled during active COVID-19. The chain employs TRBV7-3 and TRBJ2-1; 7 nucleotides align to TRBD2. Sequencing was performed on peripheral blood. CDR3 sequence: CASSLMGGRAYNEQFF. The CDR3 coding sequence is TGTGCCAGCAGCTTAATGGGTGGGAGGGCCTACAATGAGCAGTTCTTC.